A selection of T cell receptor beta chains follows, all from one sample in a study of beta chain features in type 1 diabetes. Libraries were prepared by immunoSEQ multiplex PCR; TCRdb keeps only in-frame clonotypes and omits some of them. The sample has roughly 150,000 clones, about 10% seen once. The sample consisted of central memory CD4+ T cells from blood. The receptors were sampled from a young woman with type 1 diabetes. CDR3s include the opening cysteine and the closing phenylalanine or tryptophan. A D gene is named only where the DNA matches it firmly. Part of the rows lack a size; the others show once, few, many or a class for expanded clones.

TRBV7-9	TRBD1	TRBJ2-5	few	CASSSRTGGFQETQYF	TGTGCCAGCAGCTCAAGGACAGGGGGCTTTCAGGAGACCCAGTACTTC
TRBV4-1	.	TRBJ2-1	.	CASSHASDYYNEQFF	TGCGCCAGCAGCCATGCTAGCGATTACTACAATGAGCAGTTCTTC
TRBV9	.	TRBJ1-3	.	CASSVDQGSSGNTIYF	TGTGCCAGCAGCGTAGACCAGGGGAGCTCTGGAAACACCATATATTTT
TRBV5-1	TRBD1	TRBJ2-5	few	CASSLGQPEETQYF	TGCGCCAGCAGCCTGGGACAGCCAGAAGAGACCCAGTACTTC
TRBV15	.	TRBJ2-1	few	CATSRDGGGTIYNEQFF	TGTGCCACCAGCAGAGATGGGGGCGGAACAATCTACAATGAGCAGTTCTTC
TRBV7-2	TRBD1	TRBJ1-2	many	CASSQGQGAGYYGYTF	TGTGCCAGCAGTCAGGGACAGGGGGCAGGTTACTATGGCTACACCTTC
TRBV6-6	.	TRBJ2-4	.	CASSYGPERGKNIQYF	TGTGCCAGCAGTTACGGGCCCGAACGGGGCAAAAACATTCAGTACTTC
TRBV7-2	TRBD1	TRBJ1-2	.	CASSLGTGWVYGYTF	TGTGCCAGCAGCTTGGGGACAGGGTGGGTCTATGGCTACACCTTC
TRBV28	.	TRBJ2-6	.	CATGRAKSGANVLTF	TGTGCGACGGGCAGGGCGAAGTCTGGGGCCAACGTCCTGACTTTC
TRBV7-9	.	TRBJ2-5	.	CASSQQGQETQYF	TGTGCCAGCAGCCAGCAGGGGCAAGAGACCCAGTACTTC
TRBV10-3	TRBD2	TRBJ2-1	few	CAISQTSGSDNEQFF	TGTGCCATCAGCCAAACTAGCGGGAGCGATAATGAGCAGTTCTTC